This T cell receptor beta chain appears in the sequencing data of a study of blood T cell repertoires in COVID-19. Sequencing was performed with immunoSEQ multiplex PCR; in TCRdb, only in-frame clones are kept and a portion is missing. This sample carries about 330,000 clones, approximately 85% of them seen once, and the ten largest clones take 7.2%. The clonotype comes from a human donor in a cohort sampled during active COVID-19. Material: peripheral blood.

The CDR3 nucleotides are TGTGCCAGTCCGGAGGATTATAACACTGAAGCTTTCTTT. Protein product: CASPEDYNTEAFF. The V call is TRBV12-1, the J call TRBJ1-1. TRBV12-1 is deemed a pseudogene. The length of the CDR3 is 13 residues.